This TCR beta chain was found in a study of blood T cell repertoires in COVID-19. Turning to the study itself: T cells, B-cell-depleted T cells, or PBMCs supplied cDNA or gDNA.

Authors' data handling: The authors estimated nucleated cell counts from reference gene primer amplification. Some clones are missing from TCRdb's copy, which holds only in-frame ones; the method was immunoSEQ multiplex PCR. V and J calls and clone size follow that table, whereas D and trimming were derived from the DNA. The repertoire includes about 230,000 clones, less than 90% of them detected once, and around 2.5% sits in the top ten. The germline V gene has CDR1 SGHRS and CDR2 YFSETQ. Trimming pared 2 bases from V and 8 bases from J, leaving 10 bases between. The CDR3 covers 12 residues. This TCR derives from a woman aged 65 to 85 with active or convalescent COVID-19. The chain joins TRBV5-1 to TRBJ1-2; D is ambiguous. The sequencing sample was made of peripheral blood. The CDR3 loop is CASSFNGGGYTF. CDR3 sequence (DNA): TGCGCCAGCAGCTTCAATGGAGGGGGCTACACCTTC. The full variable domain, in which reference TRBV5-1 and TRBJ1-2 provide the parts outside the CDR3, is KAGVTQTPRYLIKTRGQQVTLSCSPISGHRSVSWYQQTPGQGLQFLFEYFSETQRNKGNFPGRFSGRQFSNSRSEMNVSTLELGDSALYLCASSFNGGGYTFGSGTRLTVV.